Presented here are 12 T cell receptor beta chains from one specimen sequenced in a study of T cell clones after liver transplantation. Assay used: immunoSEQ multiplex PCR; TCRdb lists only in-frame clones, some missing. In the table there are just over 60,000 clones, over 70% of which are singletons. This specimen was CD4+ T cells from blood, taken before liver transplant. Receptor source: a human donor who received a liver transplant.

The chain employs TRBV7-8 and TRBJ1-2; D perhaps matches TRBD1 (6 bases). V gave up 1 base and J gave up 5 bases, with 11 bases separating them. The CDR3 spans 14 residues. Germline CDR1 and CDR2: SGHVS and FQNEAQ. CDR3 sequence (DNA): TGTGCCAGCAGCTTAGATACAGGGCGGTATGGCTACACCTTC. It yields the protein CASSLDTGRYGYTF.

This chain connects TRBV11-3 to TRBJ2-2; D is possibly TRBD2 (5 bases). The CDR3 covers 15 residues. From germline, CDR1 is SGHNT and CDR2 YENEEA. Trimming took off 6 bases at V and 2 bases at J, with 13 bases between the two ends. CDR3 in amino acids: CASSYSTTNTGELFF. Here the CDR3 DNA reads TGTGCCAGCAGTTATTCGACTACTAACACCGGGGAGCTGTTTTTT.

This chain links TRBV28 with TRBJ2-1; D is possibly TRBD2 (6 bases). V was clipped by 3 bases and J by 0 bases, with 12 bases between them. CDR1 is MDHEN and CDR2 is SYDVKM in the germline V gene. This CDR3 is built from 16 residues. CDR3 loop: CASSFRGLSSYNEQFF. The CDR3 bases are TGTGCCAGCAGTTTCCGGGGGTTGAGCTCCTACAATGAGCAGTTCTTC.

The rearrangement joins TRBV5-4 to TRBJ2-1; unclear D gene. Per germline, CDR1 SGHNT and CDR2 YYREEE (reference sequence). V was clipped by 3 bases and J by 3 bases, with 16 bases between them. The CDR3 is made up of 16 amino acids. The CDR3 loop is CASSYPLKRHYNEQFF. The CDR3 DNA reads as TGTGCCAGCAGCTACCCGCTGAAGAGACACTACAATGAGCAGTTCTTC.

The CDR3 loop reads CASSVIIAAGSEQYF. The CDR3 DNA reads TGTGCCAGTAGTGTGATCATAGCGGCGGGGTCCGAGCAGTACTTC. The V gene is TRBV19, the J gene TRBJ2-7; maybe TRBD2 (6 bases). This CDR3 is built from 15 residues. Trimming cost V 5 bases and J 6 bases, with 20 bases left between them. Germline CDR1 reads LNHDA; CDR2 reads SQIVND (reference sequence). The whole variable domain, filled in from reference TRBV19 and TRBJ2-7, reads DGGITQSPKYLFRKEGQNVTLSCEQNLNHDAMYWYRQDPGQGLRLIYYSQIVNDFQKGDIAEGYSVSREKKESFPLTVTSAQKNPTAFYLCASSVIIAAGSEQYFGPGTRLTVT.

The genes are TRBV19 and TRBJ1-1; D remains unclear. V shed 5 bases and J shed 1 base, with 8 bases lying between them. The CDR3 spans 13 residues. The V gene's germline CDR1 is LNHDA and CDR2 SQIVND (reference sequence). The CDR3 loop reads CASSSYRNTEAFF. In DNA, the CDR3 is TGTGCCAGTAGTTCCTACAGGAACACTGAAGCTTTCTTT.

CDR3 amino acids: CATSSGPYNSPLHF. The CDR3 DNA follows: TGTGCCACCTCTTCGGGTCCCTATAATTCACCCCTCCACTTT. The V gene is TRBV6-1, the J gene TRBJ1-6; no reliable D call. This CDR3 is 14 amino acids long. Trimming took 10 bases from V and 2 from J, leaving 12 bases between them. Germline V lookup: CDR1 MNHNS, CDR2 SASEGT.

CDR3 amino acids: CASSLGASGVTDTQYF. The CDR3 DNA reads TGTGCCAGCAGCTTAGGAGCTAGCGGGGTAACAGATACGCAGTATTTT. The J gene is TRBJ2-3, the V gene TRBV7-8, with 9 bases identical to TRBD2. CDR1 and CDR2 (germline): SGHVS, FQNEAQ. V shed 1 base, J shed 3 bases, and the junction held 5 bases outside the gene matches. CDR3 length: 16 amino acids. The entire variable domain, with the rest obtained from reference TRBV7-8 and TRBJ2-3, is as follows: GAGVSQSPRYKVAKRGQDVALRCDPISGHVSLFWYQQALGQGPEFLTYFQNEAQLDKSGLPSDRFFAERPEGSVSTLKIQRTQQEDSAVYLCASSLGASGVTDTQYFGPGTRLTVL.

This chain links TRBV6-5 with TRBJ2-1, with 9 bases fitting TRBD1. V shed 6 bases, J shed 5 bases, and the junction held 8 bases outside the gene matches. The CDR3 is 15 amino acids. Germline lookup yields CDR1 MNHEY and CDR2 SVGAGI. The CDR3 loop reads CASRRDRANHNEQFF. DNA of the CDR3: TGTGCCAGCAGGAGGGACAGGGCGAACCACAATGAGCAGTTCTTC.

V is TRBV2 and J is TRBJ2-1, with 9 positions matching TRBD2. Looked up from germline, CDR1 is SNHLY and CDR2 is FYNNEI. The CDR3 spans 15 residues. V trimming: 6 bases; J trimming: 4 bases; junction bases outside the gene matches: 7. CDR3 loop: CASRAKSGGYNEQFF. The CDR3 DNA reads as TGTGCCAGCAGAGCAAAGAGCGGGGGGTACAATGAGCAGTTCTTC.

This chain connects TRBV6-1 to TRBJ2-5, with TRBD2 matching over 8 bases. This CDR3 comprises 14 residues. V was pared by 1 base and J by 5 bases, with 3 bases of the junction left unmatched. CDR1 and CDR2 from the germline V gene are MNHNS and SASEGT. CDR3 protein: CASSEGTSQETQYF. CDR3 bases: TGTGCCAGCAGTGAAGGGACTAGCCAGGAGACCCAGTACTTC.

The chain couples TRBV19 to TRBJ2-7; possible D gene TRBD2, 6 bases. Looked up from germline, CDR1 is LNHDA and CDR2 is SQIVND (reference sequence). Trimming shortened V by 4 bases and J by 5 bases, and 12 bases separated the two germline ends. The CDR3 consists of 13 residues. This CDR3 is CASSNGGVDEQYF. DNA for the CDR3: TGTGCCAGTAGTAACGGAGGGGTAGACGAGCAGTACTTC.